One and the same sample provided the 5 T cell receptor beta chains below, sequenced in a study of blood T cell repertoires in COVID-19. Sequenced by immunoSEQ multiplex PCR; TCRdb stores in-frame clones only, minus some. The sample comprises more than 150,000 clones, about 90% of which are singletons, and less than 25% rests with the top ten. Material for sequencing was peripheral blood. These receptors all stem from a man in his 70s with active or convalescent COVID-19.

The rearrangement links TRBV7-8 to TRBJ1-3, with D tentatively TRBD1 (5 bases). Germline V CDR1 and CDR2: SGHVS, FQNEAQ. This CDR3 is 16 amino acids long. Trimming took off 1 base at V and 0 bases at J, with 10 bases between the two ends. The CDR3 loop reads CASSLDPGNSGNTIYF. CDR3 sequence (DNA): TGTGCCAGCAGCTTAGACCCAGGGAACTCTGGAAACACCATATATTTT.

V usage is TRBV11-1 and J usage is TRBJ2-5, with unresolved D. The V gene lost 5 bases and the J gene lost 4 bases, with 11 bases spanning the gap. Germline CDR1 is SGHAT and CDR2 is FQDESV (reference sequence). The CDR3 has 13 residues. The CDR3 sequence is CASSPRARETQYF. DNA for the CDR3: TGTGCCAGCAGCCCTCGAGCGAGAGAGACCCAGTACTTC.

As DNA, the CDR3 is TGTGCCAGCAGTCTCAGGGGTGCAGCAACTAATGAAAAACTGTTTTTT. It encodes CASSLRGAATNEKLFF. The chain joins TRBV28 to TRBJ1-4; maybe TRBD1 (6 bases). The germline V gene encodes CDR1 MDHEN and CDR2 SYDVKM. Trimming cost V 5 bases and J 0 bases, with 13 bases left between them. This CDR3 is 16 amino acids long. The variable domain in full, completed from reference TRBV28 and TRBJ1-4, reads DVKVTQSSRYLVKRTGEKVFLECVQDMDHENMFWYRQDPGLGLRLIYFSYDVKMKEKGDIPEGYSVSREKKERFSLILESASTNQTSMYLCASSLRGAATNEKLFFGSGTQLSVL.

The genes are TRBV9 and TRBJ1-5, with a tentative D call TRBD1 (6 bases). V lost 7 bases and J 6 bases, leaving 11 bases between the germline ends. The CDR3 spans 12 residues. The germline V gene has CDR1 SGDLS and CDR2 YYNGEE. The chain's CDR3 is CASGQGFQPQHF. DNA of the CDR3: TGTGCCAGCGGGCAGGGGTTTCAGCCCCAGCATTTT.

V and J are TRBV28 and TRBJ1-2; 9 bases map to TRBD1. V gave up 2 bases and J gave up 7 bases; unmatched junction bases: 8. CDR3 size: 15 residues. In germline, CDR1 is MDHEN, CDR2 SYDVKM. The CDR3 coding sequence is TGTGCCAGCAGTTTAGGGACAGGGTATTCGAGTGGCTACACCTTC. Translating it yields CASSLGTGYSSGYTF.